This entry lists 27 T cell receptor beta chains sequenced from one sample in a study of human T cells and chemical hapten exposure. Specified time point: pre-sensitization, week 0. As for treatment: therapeutic diphenylcyclopropenone sensitization with weekly scalp DPC. In TCRdb, the RACE reads were re-called with MiXCR into one record per CDR3 protein. Of more than 100,000 distinct CDR3 sequences in the sample, 13% are singletons; the top ten hold 2.5% to 3%. This specimen consisted of whole blood, obtained in connection with sensitization to the hapten diphenylcyclopropenone (DPC). The receptors here all came from a woman younger than 35 with alopecia areata. Some clones in this sample may be carry-over from other donors' samples.

This sequence joins TRBV2 and TRBJ2-3; D is perhaps TRBD1 (7 bases). Germline values: CDR1 SNHLY, CDR2 FYNNEI. With 6 bases removed from V and 0 bases from J, the gap between germline ends came to 13 bases. The CDR3 extends over 15 amino acids. The CDR3 DNA follows: TGTGCCAGCAGGCCGGCAGGGGGGAGCACAGATACGCAGTATTTT. This encodes CASRPAGGSTDTQYF.

The sample holds many counts of this clonotype. The chain has TRBV7-9 and TRBJ2-7, with 8 bases matching TRBD1. This CDR3 comprises 15 residues. V was pared by 0 bases and J by 2 bases, with 3 bases of the junction left unmatched. CDR1 is SEHNR and CDR2 is FQNEAQ in the germline V gene (reference sequence). CDR3 sequence (DNA): TGTGCCAGCAGCTTAGCCCGGGACAGGCCCTACGAGCAGTACTTC. This gives the protein CASSLARDRPYEQYF. Full variable domain (outside the CDR3, taken from reference TRBV7-9 and TRBJ2-7): DTGVSQNPRHKITKRGQNVTFRCDPISEHNRLYWYRQTLGQGPEFLTYFQNEAQLEKSRLLSDRFSAERPKGSFSTLEIQRTEQGDSAMYLCASSLARDRPYEQYFGPGTRLTVT.

This clonotype turned up a few times. The J gene is TRBJ2-5, the V gene TRBV6-2 or TRBV6-3; 8 bases match TRBD1. There are 14 residues in the CDR3. Germline lookup yields CDR1 MNHEY and CDR2 SVGEGT. J was trimmed by 4 bases and V by 6 bases; bases with no gene match: 7. CDR3 sequence reads: CASRSGGAAETQYF. For the CDR3, the DNA is TGTGCCAGCAGGTCAGGGGGCGCGGCAGAGACCCAGTACTTC.

The chain is built from TRBV19 and TRBJ1-2; 7 bases align to TRBD1. Germline-derived CDR1 and CDR2 are LNHDA and SQIVND (reference sequence). This CDR3 region has 13 residues. V shed 7 bases, J shed 5 bases, and the junction held 7 bases outside the gene matches. The CDR3 DNA reads TGTGCCAGTAACAGGGGATCCCTATATGGCTACACCTTC. This sequence encodes CASNRGSLYGYTF.

This clonotype was picked up many times. V is TRBV19 and J is TRBJ2-1, with a tentative D call TRBD2 (5 bases). V was shortened by 7 bases and J by 0 bases, with 13 bases between the two germline ends. The CDR3 spans 15 residues. CDR1 and CDR2 from the germline V gene are LNHDA and SQIVND (reference sequence). The CDR3 here is CASTSGGLSYNEQFF. CDR3 DNA: TGTGCCAGTACCTCGGGCGGACTCTCCTACAATGAGCAGTTCTTC.

The table lists this clonotype with a few counts. The chain links TRBV7-9 to TRBJ2-3; D assignment may be TRBD1 or TRBD2 (5 bases each). The CDR3 extends over 16 amino acids. CDR1 SEHNR and CDR2 FQNEAQ come from the germline V gene (reference sequence). Between the trimmed V and J ends, which lost 5 bases and 5 bases, there was a span of 20 bases. The CDR3 sequence is CASSPRVGQGEDTQYF. DNA of the CDR3: TGTGCCAGCAGCCCACGAGTGGGGCAGGGAGAAGATACGCAGTATTTT.

This clonotype was counted only a few times. CDR3 residues: CASSAEVGWDRDGYTF. CDR3 DNA sequence: TGTGCCAGCAGCGCAGAGGTGGGGTGGGATCGCGATGGCTACACCTTC. This chain uses TRBV4-2 with TRBJ1-2, with unresolved D. The V gene's germline CDR1 is LGHNA and CDR2 YNFKEQ. This CDR3 region has 16 residues. V was trimmed by 5 bases and J by 6 bases, leaving 22 bases between them.

This clonotype was observed a handful of times. The V gene is TRBV5-1, the J gene TRBJ2-3; no definite D call. V lost 0 bases to trimming and J lost 1 base, with 6 bases between them. Germline CDR1 reads SGHRS; CDR2 reads YFSETQ. The CDR3 consists of 14 residues. The CDR3 DNA follows: TGCGCCAGCAGCTTGGAGCACCGCACAGATACGCAGTATTTT. Amino acid sequence: CASSLEHRTDTQYF.

The rearrangement joins TRBV18 to TRBJ1-4; D is uncertain. V was cut by 3 bases and J by 5 bases, with 10 bases left in between. From germline, CDR1 is KGHSH and CDR2 LQKENI. The CDR3 has 14 amino acids. The CDR3 DNA reads TGTGCCAGCTCACCGACACGAGTGAATGAAAAACTGTTTTTT. Translating gives CASSPTRVNEKLFF. Using reference TRBV18 and TRBJ1-4 for the parts outside the CDR3, the full variable domain is NAGVMQNPRHLVRRRGQEARLRCSPMKGHSHVYWYRQLPEEGLKFMVYLQKENIIDESGMPKERFSAEFPKEGPSILRIQQVVRGDSAAYFCASSPTRVNEKLFFGSGTQLSVL.

There are a few counts of this clonotype. V and J are TRBV7-2 and TRBJ2-7; perhaps TRBD1 as D (6 bases). CDR3 length equals 15 residues. V shed 2 bases and J shed 7 bases, with 18 bases lying between them. CDR1 and CDR2 (germline): SGHTA, FQGNSA. Here the CDR3 DNA reads TGTGCCAGCAGCTTACGGGCGAATCGGGGACAAGAGCAGTACTTC. The encoded protein is CASSLRANRGQEQYF.

This clonotype was seen more than once but under ten times. The rearrangement links TRBV7-2 to TRBJ2-1; D is undetermined. This CDR3 spans 15 amino acids. Trimming cost V 3 bases and J 2 bases, with 11 bases left between them. Germline assignment: CDR1 SGHTA and CDR2 FQGNSA. In DNA form, the CDR3 reads TGTGCCAGCAGCTTGTCGGCAGGCCCCTACAATGAGCAGTTCTTC. Translating gives CASSLSAGPYNEQFF. Looking up the rest from reference TRBV7-2 and TRBJ2-1 gives the full variable domain: GAGVSQSPSNKVTEKGKDVELRCDPISGHTALYWYRQSLGQGLEFLIYFQGNSAPDKSGLPSDRFSAERTGGSVSTLTIQRTQQEDSAVYLCASSLSAGPYNEQFFGPGTRLTVL.

There are a few counts of this clonotype. The V gene is TRBV20-1, the J gene TRBJ2-5; D gene uncertain. The CDR3 has 14 residues. The germline V and J ends were trimmed by 0 bases and 1 base, with 9 bases remaining between them. Looked up from germline, CDR1 is DFQATT and CDR2 is SNEGSKA (reference sequence). The CDR3 DNA sequence: TGCAGTGCTAGAGATCCCAGACCCCAAGAGACCCAGTACTTC. Amino acids: CSARDPRPQETQYF.

This clonotype was observed a handful of times. V gene TRBV10-2 combines with J gene TRBJ1-5, with a possible D match to TRBD1 (6 bases). V was shortened by 7 bases and J by 4 bases, with 14 bases between the two germline ends. The CDR3 runs 14 residues. In germline, CDR1 is WSHSY, CDR2 SAAADI. CDR3 loop: CASTPRGGNQPQHF. The CDR3 DNA is TGCGCCAGCACCCCTAGGGGGGGAAATCAGCCCCAGCATTTT.

The table lists this clonotype with a few counts. The rearrangement uses TRBV5-4 and TRBJ2-7, with 9 bases fitting TRBD2. Unmatched junction bases numbered 5, after V lost 1 base and J lost 3 bases. The V gene's germline CDR1 is SGHNT and CDR2 YYREEE (reference sequence). The CDR3 sequence is 15 residues long. DNA for the CDR3: TGTGCCAGCAGCTTGTCTAGCGGGGCCTACTACGAGCAGTACTTC. As protein: CASSLSSGAYYEQYF. The complete variable domain, with remaining parts taken from reference TRBV5-4 and TRBJ2-7, reads ETGVTQSPTHLIKTRGQQVTLRCSSQSGHNTVSWYQQALGQGPQFIFQYYREEENGRGNFPPRFSGLQFPNYSSELNVNALELDDSALYLCASSLSSGAYYEQYFGPGTRLTVT.

This chain links TRBV28 with TRBJ1-1, with TRBD1 as a possible D gene (5 bases). Trimming took off 7 bases at V and 1 base at J, with 16 bases between the two ends. The CDR3 runs 15 residues. Per germline, CDR1 MDHEN and CDR2 SYDVKM. DNA of the CDR3: TGTGCCAGCATCCACGTCCAGGGTTGGAACACTGAAGCTTTCTTT. Protein sequence: CASIHVQGWNTEAFF.

This chain uses TRBV28 with TRBJ1-6; the match to TRBD1 covers 7 bases. The CDR3 length is 15 residues. V shed 2 bases, J shed 9 bases, and the junction held 7 bases outside the gene matches. Germline-derived CDR1 and CDR2 are MDHEN and SYDVKM. In DNA form, the CDR3 reads TGTGCCAGCAGTTTAGACAGGGTCTACAGTTCACCCCTCCACTTT. Residues: CASSLDRVYSSPLHF.

The table lists this clonotype with a few counts. This sequence joins TRBV20-1 and TRBJ2-7, with D maybe TRBD2 (6 bases). The CDR3 has 14 amino acids. V lost 0 bases and J 5 bases, leaving 14 bases between the germline ends. Germline V gives CDR1 DFQATT, CDR2 SNEGSKA (reference sequence). CDR3 residues: CSAREAGTLDEQYF. In DNA, the CDR3 is TGCAGTGCTAGAGAGGCGGGGACTCTCGACGAGCAGTACTTC.

This clonotype appeared a few times. In nucleotides, the CDR3 is TGTGCCAGCAGCCAAGAACTACTTCTCCAAGAGACCCAGTACTTC. This sequence encodes CASSQELLLQETQYF. This rearrangement joins TRBV4-2 to TRBJ2-5; D not resolved. CDR1 is LGHNA and CDR2 is YNFKEQ in the germline V gene. V lost 0 bases and J lost 1, with 9 bases in between. This CDR3 has 15 amino acids.

The chain couples TRBV7-2 to TRBJ1-2; D unresolved. Per the germline V gene, CDR1 is SGHTA and CDR2 is FQGNSA. The CDR3 has 12 residues. V was clipped by 5 bases and J by 4 bases, with 8 bases between them. This CDR3 reads CASSGRSYGYTF. CDR3 DNA: TGTGCCAGCAGCGGCCGGTCCTATGGCTACACCTTC.

The J gene is TRBJ2-3, the V gene TRBV4-3; tentative D call: TRBD2 (6 bases). Germline loops: CDR1 LGHNA, CDR2 YSLEER. V was clipped by 5 bases and J by 3 bases, with 12 bases between them. This CDR3 is built from 14 residues. CDR3 sequence: CASSRRGDTDTQYF. CDR3 nucleotide sequence: TGCGCCAGCAGCAGGCGCGGGGATACAGATACGCAGTATTTT.

This clonotype was found a few times. This chain links TRBV7-9 with TRBJ1-2; no definite D call. There are 15 residues in the CDR3. With 5 bases removed from V and 4 bases from J, the gap between germline ends came to 17 bases. The germline gives CDR1 SEHNR, CDR2 FQNEAQ (reference sequence). CDR3 DNA sequence: TGTGCCAGCAGCACCCTACTAGAGGGAGGCTATGGCTACACCTTC. Its protein product is CASSTLLEGGYGYTF.

The chain combines TRBV7-8 with TRBJ2-3; weak D call: TRBD1 (6 bases). Germline V gene sequence: CDR1 SGHVS, CDR2 FQNEAQ. V was shortened by 1 base and J by 0 bases, with 8 bases between the two germline ends. The CDR3 contains 15 residues. DNA of the CDR3: TGTGCCAGCAGCTTAGGGGACACCAGCACAGATACGCAGTATTTT. Encoded protein: CASSLGDTSTDTQYF.

The gene calls are TRBV19 and TRBJ2-3, with 7 bases lining up with TRBD2. CDR1 is LNHDA and CDR2 is SQIVND in the germline V gene (reference sequence). This CDR3 comprises 15 residues. Trimming took 2 bases from V and 1 from J; bases not matched to a gene: 3. This chain's CDR3 is CASSIWGGGTDTQYF. CDR3 DNA: TGTGCCAGTAGTATATGGGGGGGAGGCACAGATACGCAGTATTTT.

Relative to its sample, this clonotype is medium-sized (0.01 to 0.1%). The chain employs TRBV28 and TRBJ1-2; TRBD1 is a possible D gene (5 bases). The CDR3 runs 15 residues. CDR1 and CDR2 (germline): MDHEN, SYDVKM. The V end lost 8 bases, the J end lost 8 bases, and 24 bases lay between the germline ends. The CDR3 here is CASSPSSSGSEGYTF. The DNA for the CDR3 is TGTGCCAGCTCGCCCTCTTCCTCAGGGTCTGAAGGCTACACCTTC.

The CDR3 nucleotides are TGTGCCAGCAGCTTAGCCCGGGACAGCTCTGGAAACACCATATATTTT. Its translation: CASSLARDSSGNTIYF. The chain couples TRBV11-2 to TRBJ1-3; 7 bases align to TRBD1. The CDR3 length is 16 residues. Germline lookup yields CDR1 SGHAT and CDR2 FQNNGV. The V segment lost 1 base and the J segment 0 bases; nucleotides outside the gene matches: 3. The whole variable domain, remainder taken from reference TRBV11-2 and TRBJ1-3, is EAGVAQSPRYKIIEKRQSVAFWCNPISGHATLYWYQQILGQGPKLLIQFQNNGVVDDSQLPKDRFSAERLKGVDSTLKIQPAKLEDSAVYLCASSLARDSSGNTIYFGEGSWLTVV.

This clonotype turned up a few times. The rearrangement joins TRBV18 to TRBJ2-1; 11 bases line up with TRBD1. Germline CDR1 and CDR2: KGHSH and LQKENI. The CDR3 runs 15 residues. With 6 bases clipped from V and 7 bases from J, the junction kept 8 bases outside the gene matches. For the CDR3, the DNA is TGTGCCAGCTCCTCGGGGACAGGGGGAAGAAATGAGCAGTTCTTC. Protein sequence: CASSSGTGGRNEQFF.

The chain recombines TRBV7-2 with TRBJ2-3; no firm D call. V gave up 8 bases and J gave up 2 bases, with 8 bases separating them. The V gene's germline CDR1 is SGHTA and CDR2 FQGNSA. CDR3 length: 12 residues. The CDR3 bases are TGTGCCAGCGTGAAGGCCACAGATACGCAGTATTTT. This translates into CASVKATDTQYF.